A selection of T cell receptor beta chains follows, all from one sample in a study of human T cells and chemical hapten exposure. TCRdb reprocessed the RACE reads via MiXCR and lists one record per CDR3 protein. Here the sample spans around 260,000 distinct CDR3 sequences, 7% to 10% being singletons. Sequencing used whole blood, obtained in connection with sensitization to the hapten diphenylcyclopropenone (DPC). The receptors here all came from a middle-aged woman with alopecia areata. Some clones in this sample may be carry-over from other donors' samples. Both conserved end residues are part of each CDR3. Fields, in order: CDR3 protein, CDR3 DNA, D gene, V gene, clone size, J gene. The D gene is left open where the match is weak. Size is omitted from some rows. Given values are once, few, many or a class for expanded clones.

CDR3 protein: CASGRGSGEQYF
CDR3 DNA: TGTGCCAGCGGACGGGGGTCCGGCGAGCAGTACTTC
D gene: -
V gene: TRBV9
clone size: few
J gene: TRBJ2-7

CDR3 protein: CASSLAASGPHF
CDR3 DNA: TGTGCCAGCAGCTTAGCGGCTAGCGGGCCGCATTTT
D gene: TRBD2
V gene: TRBV7-2
clone size: -
J gene: TRBJ2-3

CDR3 protein: CASSLGSGFETQYF
CDR3 DNA: TGTGCCAGCAGCTTAGGTTCGGGTTTCGAGACCCAGTACTTC
D gene: -
V gene: TRBV7-9
clone size: -
J gene: TRBJ2-5

CDR3 protein: CASSIPPGQISSSEQFF
CDR3 DNA: TGTGCCAGCAGCATACCTCCGGGACAAATCTCTTCAAGTGAGCAGTTCTTC
D gene: -
V gene: TRBV21-1
clone size: many
J gene: TRBJ2-1

CDR3 protein: CASSPSGLAQHF
CDR3 DNA: TGTGCCAGCAGTCCCTCGGGCTTGGCCCAGCATTTT
D gene: -
V gene: TRBV28
clone size: -
J gene: TRBJ1-5

CDR3 protein: CASSVGGTENQPQHF
CDR3 DNA: TGTGCCAGCAGCGTAGGAGGGACGGAAAATCAGCCCCAGCATTTT
D gene: -
V gene: TRBV9
clone size: few
J gene: TRBJ1-5

CDR3 protein: CASSLERSQGYTF
CDR3 DNA: TGTGCCAGCAGCTTGGAGCGGTCACAGGGCTACACCTTC
D gene: -
V gene: TRBV5-6
clone size: many
J gene: TRBJ1-2

CDR3 protein: CASSDLGLAGNNEQFF
CDR3 DNA: TGTGCCAGCAGTGACCTGGGACTAGCGGGTAACAATGAGCAGTTCTTC
D gene: TRBD2
V gene: TRBV6-2/TRBV6-3
clone size: many
J gene: TRBJ2-1

CDR3 protein: CASSLNQETQYF
CDR3 DNA: TGTGCCAGCAGCTTGAATCAAGAGACCCAGTACTTC
D gene: -
V gene: TRBV5-1
clone size: many
J gene: TRBJ2-5

CDR3 protein: CASSFSGRVTQYF
CDR3 DNA: TGTGCCAGCAGCTTTAGCGGAAGGGTCACCCAGTACTTC
D gene: -
V gene: TRBV7-2
clone size: few
J gene: TRBJ2-5

CDR3 protein: CASSLEGVGGYTF
CDR3 DNA: TGTGCCAGCAGTTTAGAAGGGGTGGGAGGCTACACCTTC
D gene: -
V gene: TRBV27
clone size: few
J gene: TRBJ1-2

CDR3 protein: CSVEDSGSPTYEQYF
CDR3 DNA: TGCAGCGTTGAAGATTCGGGGTCCCCGACCTACGAGCAGTACTTC
D gene: -
V gene: TRBV29-1
clone size: few
J gene: TRBJ2-7

CDR3 protein: CARWTANTGELFF
CDR3 DNA: TGTGCCAGGTGGACAGCTAACACCGGGGAGCTGTTTTTT
D gene: -
V gene: TRBV11-2
clone size: few
J gene: TRBJ2-2

CDR3 protein: CASSFRATGRGELFF
CDR3 DNA: TGTGCCAGCAGCTTCCGGGCCACCGGACGCGGGGAGCTGTTTTTT
D gene: -
V gene: TRBV7-2
clone size: few
J gene: TRBJ2-2

CDR3 protein: CASSPLATGERYQPQHF
CDR3 DNA: TGTGCCAGCAGCCCGCTCGCCACAGGGGAGAGGTATCAGCCCCAGCATTTT
D gene: TRBD1
V gene: TRBV7-2
clone size: many
J gene: TRBJ1-5

CDR3 protein: CASSRPGTVLYEQYF
CDR3 DNA: TGTGCCAGCTCTCGGCCCGGGACCGTCCTCTACGAGCAGTACTTC
D gene: -
V gene: TRBV18
clone size: few
J gene: TRBJ2-7

CDR3 protein: CASSLPSYPGTGDLNTEAFF
CDR3 DNA: TGTGCCAGCAGCTTACCTTCCTACCCCGGGACAGGGGACTTGAACACTGAAGCTTTCTTT
D gene: TRBD1
V gene: TRBV7-9
clone size: few
J gene: TRBJ1-1

CDR3 protein: CASSSQGPVYEQYF
CDR3 DNA: TGTGCCAGCAGTTCCCAGGGACCAGTCTACGAGCAGTACTTC
D gene: -
V gene: TRBV28
clone size: many
J gene: TRBJ2-7

CDR3 protein: CASSAPAGVSSGANVLTF
CDR3 DNA: TGTGCCAGCAGTGCCCCGGCGGGAGTATCTTCCGGGGCCAACGTCCTGACTTTC
D gene: TRBD2
V gene: TRBV6-1
clone size: few
J gene: TRBJ2-6

CDR3 protein: CSVVRYSGPNEQFF
CDR3 DNA: TGCAGCGTTGTTAGATATTCGGGACCCAATGAGCAGTTCTTC
D gene: -
V gene: TRBV29-1
clone size: many
J gene: TRBJ2-1

CDR3 protein: CASSPGQASLNTEAFF
CDR3 DNA: TGTGCCAGCAGCCCAGGACAGGCATCACTGAACACTGAAGCTTTCTTT
D gene: TRBD1
V gene: TRBV7-9
clone size: few
J gene: TRBJ1-1

CDR3 protein: CASSLVPQALPQHF
CDR3 DNA: TGTGCCAGCAGTTTAGTACCCCAGGCGTTGCCCCAGCATTTT
D gene: -
V gene: TRBV12-3/TRBV12-4
clone size: few
J gene: TRBJ1-5

CDR3 protein: CASSFTGRASNEQYF
CDR3 DNA: TGTGCCAGCAGTTTCACCGGGAGGGCCTCCAACGAGCAGTACTTC
D gene: TRBD2
V gene: TRBV12-3/TRBV12-4
clone size: -
J gene: TRBJ2-7

CDR3 protein: CASSYSRGLNEKLFF
CDR3 DNA: TGTGCCAGCAGTTACTCCAGAGGCCTTAATGAAAAACTGTTTTTT
D gene: -
V gene: TRBV6-2/TRBV6-3
clone size: -
J gene: TRBJ1-4